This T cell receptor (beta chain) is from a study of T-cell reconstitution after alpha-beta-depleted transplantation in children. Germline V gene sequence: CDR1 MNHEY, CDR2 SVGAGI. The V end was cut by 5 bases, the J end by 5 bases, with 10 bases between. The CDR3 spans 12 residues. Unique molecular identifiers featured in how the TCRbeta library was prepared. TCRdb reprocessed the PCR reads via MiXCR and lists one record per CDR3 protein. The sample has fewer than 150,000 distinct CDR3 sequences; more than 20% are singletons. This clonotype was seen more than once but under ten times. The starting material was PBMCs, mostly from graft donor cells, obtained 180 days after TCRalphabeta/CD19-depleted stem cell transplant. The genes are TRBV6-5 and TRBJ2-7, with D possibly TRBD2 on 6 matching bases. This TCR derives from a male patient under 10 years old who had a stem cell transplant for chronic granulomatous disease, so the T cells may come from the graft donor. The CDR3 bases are TGTGCCAGCAGTCGGGGGAGAGACGAGCAGTACTTC. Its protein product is CASSRGRDEQYF.